Presented here are 10 T cell receptor beta chains from one specimen sequenced in a study of T cell changes during pregnancy in multiple sclerosis. Sequenced by immunoSEQ multiplex PCR; TCRdb stores in-frame clones only, minus some. There are fewer than 45,000 clones in the sample; roughly 87% occur only once, and about 9.1% lies in the top ten. Sequenced here: CD8+ T cells from peripheral blood mononuclear cells, sampled in the first trimester of pregnancy. Receptors originate from a female donor with multiple sclerosis, enrolled in a pregnancy study.

The chain combines TRBV11-3 with TRBJ2-3; TRBD2 matches at 8 bases. The CDR3 loop spans 14 amino acids. V lost 5 bases, J lost 4 bases, and 5 bases stayed unmatched. Per germline, CDR1 SGHNT and CDR2 YENEEA. The CDR3 DNA follows: TGTGCCAGCAGCCTCCGGGGGGGTGCAGATACGCAGTATTTT. It encodes CASSLRGGADTQYF.

The chain couples TRBV9 to TRBJ1-1; perhaps TRBD1 as D (6 bases). With 0 bases removed from V and 0 bases from J, the gap between germline ends came to 15 bases. The germline gives CDR1 SGDLS, CDR2 YYNGEE. The CDR3 runs 17 residues. CDR3 DNA: TGTGCCAGCAGCGTAGATCCTGGCAGGGGTATGAACACTGAAGCTTTCTTT. Its protein is CASSVDPGRGMNTEAFF.

The chain carries TRBV27 and TRBJ2-1; possible D gene TRBD2, 6 bases. Trimming took 4 bases from V and 9 from J, leaving 10 bases between them. The germline V gene encodes CDR1 MNHEY and CDR2 SMNVEV (reference sequence). The length of the CDR3 is 12 residues. The CDR3 DNA is TGTGCCAGCAGTTATGGGCGGGGTGAGCAGTTCTTC. This codes for CASSYGRGEQFF.

V gene TRBV19 combines with J gene TRBJ1-5; a weak D match, TRBD1 (5 bases). Germline V gives CDR1 LNHDA, CDR2 SQIVND (reference sequence). This CDR3 contains 16 residues. The V end was cut by 2 bases, the J end by 3 bases, with 14 bases between. This chain's CDR3 is CASSIIRPGLNQPQHF. CDR3 coding DNA: TGTGCCAGTAGTATAATACGCCCGGGACTCAATCAGCCCCAGCATTTT.

This chain links TRBV6-6 with TRBJ1-2, with D possibly matching TRBD1 (5 bases). In germline, CDR1 is MNHNY, CDR2 SVGAGI (reference sequence). V shed 6 bases and J shed 6 bases, with 5 bases lying between them. CDR3 length equals 10 residues. The CDR3 DNA reads TGTGCCAGCAGGGACAATGGCTACACCTTC. Encoded protein: CASRDNGYTF.

The chain uses TRBV5-1 and TRBJ1-1; TRBD1 matches at 8 bases. Germline V lookup: CDR1 SGHRS, CDR2 YFSETQ. V was clipped by 2 bases and J by 0 bases; unmatched bases: 9. The CDR3 loop spans 17 amino acids. CDR3 in amino acids: CASSFSTGGVMNTEAFF. The DNA of the CDR3 is TGCGCCAGCAGCTTTTCCACAGGGGGAGTTATGAACACTGAAGCTTTCTTT.

The CDR3 sequence is CASSDPGAWEQYF. The CDR3 DNA follows: TGTGCCAGCAGCGATCCAGGGGCCTGGGAGCAGTACTTC. V usage is TRBV7-9 and J usage is TRBJ2-7; tentative D call: TRBD1 (6 bases). Trimming shortened V by 5 bases and J by 7 bases, and 15 bases separated the two germline ends. This CDR3 region has 13 residues. Germline V gives CDR1 SEHNR, CDR2 FQNEAQ (reference sequence).

The V call is TRBV7-8, the J call TRBJ1-1, with TRBD1 matching 7 bases. The CDR3 is made up of 13 amino acids. Germline V gene lookup returns CDR1 SGHVS and CDR2 FQNEAQ. Germline trimming cut 6 bases from V and 0 bases from J; bases unmatched to any gene: 1. DNA of the CDR3: TGTGCCAGCAGACAGGGGATGAACACTGAAGCTTTCTTT. Its translation: CASRQGMNTEAFF.

The J gene is TRBJ1-5, the V gene TRBV30, with D possibly being TRBD1 (6 bases). The CDR3 length is 14 residues. V lost 2 bases and J 3 bases, leaving 11 bases between the germline ends. CDR1 is GTSNPN and CDR2 is SVGIG in the germline V gene (reference sequence). The CDR3 coding sequence is TGTGCCTGGAGTTCAGGACAGCACAATCAGCCCCAGCATTTT. Translating it yields CAWSSGQHNQPQHF.

The chain is built from TRBV27 and TRBJ2-1; 10 bases map to TRBD1. V gave up 6 bases and J gave up 4 bases; unmatched junction bases: 3. The CDR3 sequence is 14 residues long. From germline, CDR1 is MNHEY and CDR2 SMNVEV (reference sequence). For the CDR3, the DNA is TGTGCCAGCAGCTCGGGACAGGGGTACAATGAGCAGTTCTTC. Translation gives CASSSGQGYNEQFF.